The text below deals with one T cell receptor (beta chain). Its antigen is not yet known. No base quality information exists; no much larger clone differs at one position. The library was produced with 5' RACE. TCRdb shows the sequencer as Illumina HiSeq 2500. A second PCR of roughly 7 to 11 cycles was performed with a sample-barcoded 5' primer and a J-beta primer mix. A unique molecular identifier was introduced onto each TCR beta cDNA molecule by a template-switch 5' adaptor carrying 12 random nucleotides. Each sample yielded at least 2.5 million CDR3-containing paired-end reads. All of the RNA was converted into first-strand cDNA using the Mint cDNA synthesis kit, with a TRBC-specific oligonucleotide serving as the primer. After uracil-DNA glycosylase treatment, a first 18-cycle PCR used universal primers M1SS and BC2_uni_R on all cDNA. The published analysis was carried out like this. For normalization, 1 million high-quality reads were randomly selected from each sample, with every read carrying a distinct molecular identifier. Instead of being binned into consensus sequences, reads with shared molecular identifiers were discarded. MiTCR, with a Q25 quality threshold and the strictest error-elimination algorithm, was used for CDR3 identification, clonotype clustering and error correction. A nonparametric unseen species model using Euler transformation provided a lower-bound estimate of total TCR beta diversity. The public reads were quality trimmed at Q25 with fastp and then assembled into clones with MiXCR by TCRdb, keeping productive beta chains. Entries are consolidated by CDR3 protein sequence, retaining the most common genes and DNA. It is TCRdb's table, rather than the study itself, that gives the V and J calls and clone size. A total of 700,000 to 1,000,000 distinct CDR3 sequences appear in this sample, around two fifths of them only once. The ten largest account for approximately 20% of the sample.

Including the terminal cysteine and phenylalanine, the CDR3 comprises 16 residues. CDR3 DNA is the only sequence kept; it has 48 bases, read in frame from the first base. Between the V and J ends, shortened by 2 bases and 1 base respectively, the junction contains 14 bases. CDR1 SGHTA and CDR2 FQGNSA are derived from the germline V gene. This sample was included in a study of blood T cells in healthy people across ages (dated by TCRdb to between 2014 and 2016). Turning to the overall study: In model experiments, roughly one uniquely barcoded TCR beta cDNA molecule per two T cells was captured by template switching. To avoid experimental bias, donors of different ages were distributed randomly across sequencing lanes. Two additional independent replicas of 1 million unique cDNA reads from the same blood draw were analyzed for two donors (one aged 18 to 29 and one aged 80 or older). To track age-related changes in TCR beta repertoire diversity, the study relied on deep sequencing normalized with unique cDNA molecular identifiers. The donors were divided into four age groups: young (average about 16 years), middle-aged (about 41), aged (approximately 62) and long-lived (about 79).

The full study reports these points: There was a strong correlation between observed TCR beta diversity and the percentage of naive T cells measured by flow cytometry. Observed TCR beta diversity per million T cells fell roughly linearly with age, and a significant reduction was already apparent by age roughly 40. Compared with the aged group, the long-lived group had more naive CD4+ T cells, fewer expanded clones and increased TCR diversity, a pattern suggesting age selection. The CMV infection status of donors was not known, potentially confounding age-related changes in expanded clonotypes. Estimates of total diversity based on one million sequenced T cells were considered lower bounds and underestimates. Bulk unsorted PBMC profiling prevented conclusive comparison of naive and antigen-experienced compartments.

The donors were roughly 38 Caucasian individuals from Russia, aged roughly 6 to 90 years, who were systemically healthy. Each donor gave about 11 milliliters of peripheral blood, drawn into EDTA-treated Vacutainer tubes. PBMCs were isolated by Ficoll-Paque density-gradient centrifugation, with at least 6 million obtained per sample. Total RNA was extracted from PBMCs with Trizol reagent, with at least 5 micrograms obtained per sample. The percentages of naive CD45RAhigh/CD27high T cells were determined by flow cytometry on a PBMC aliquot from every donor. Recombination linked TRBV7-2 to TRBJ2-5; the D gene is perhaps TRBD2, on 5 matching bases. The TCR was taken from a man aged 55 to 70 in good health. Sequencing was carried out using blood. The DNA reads TGTGCCAGCAGCTTAATGATGGTAGCGACCCAAGAGACCCAGTACTTC. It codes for CASSLMMVATQETQYF.